This entry lists 13 T cell receptor beta chains sequenced from one sample in a study of blood T cells in healthy people across ages. With a J-beta primer mix and a sample-barcoded 5' primer, a second PCR ran 7 to 11 cycles. One entry per CDR3 protein, called by TCRdb with MiXCR from the 5' RACE reads. The table includes about a million distinct CDR3 sequences, about two fifths detected once. The sequencing input was blood. The receptors stem from a young man in good health.

For this clonotype: A read error may produce the germline difference seen at one junction end. The chain employs TRBV12-3 or TRBV12-4 and TRBJ2-3, with 8 bases matching TRBD1. The CDR3 has 16 residues. Here the CDR3 DNA reads TGTGCCAGCAGTCTCCAAAGACAGGGGTACACAGATGCGCAGTATTTT. It translates to CASSLQRQGYTDAQYF.

The chain uses TRBV5-1 and TRBJ1-6; unclear D gene. This CDR3 is built from 15 residues. The V gene lost 0 bases and the J gene lost 10 bases, with 14 bases spanning the gap. From germline, CDR1 is SGHRS and CDR2 YFSETQ. CDR3 residues: CASSLGTVPVSPLHF. The DNA of the CDR3 is TGCGCCAGCAGCTTGGGGACGGTGCCTGTATCACCCCTCCACTTT.

Concerning this clonotype itself: Being one base from a much bigger clone, this may be a read error. The chain couples TRBV29-1 to TRBJ2-1; D gene ambiguous. The CDR3 consists of 12 residues. Germline V CDR1 and CDR2: SQVTM, ANQGSEA. Here the CDR3 DNA reads TGCAGCGTTGAGATATCCTACAATGAGCGGTTCTTC. Amino acids: CSVEISYNERFF.

The CDR3 loop is CASSFKPPSMDTEAFF. In DNA, the CDR3 is TGTGCCAGCAGTTTTAAACCTCCCAGTATGGACACTGAAGCTTTCTTT. V gene TRBV28 combines with J gene TRBJ1-1; D is ambiguous. This CDR3 has 16 residues. The V gene's germline CDR1 is MDHEN and CDR2 SYDVKM. Trimming cost V 3 bases and J 3 bases, with 17 bases left between them.

The chain carries TRBV2 and TRBJ1-4; D gene uncertain. This CDR3 has 12 amino acids. Germline V lookup: CDR1 SNHLY, CDR2 FYNNEI. V was cut by 6 bases and J by 11 bases, with 13 bases left in between. CDR3 region: CASSDAGRKLFF. DNA of the CDR3: TGTGCCAGCAGCGACGCTGGCAGGAAACTGTTTTTT.

The V and J genes are TRBV12-3 or TRBV12-4 and TRBJ1-1, with a weak D call TRBD1 (5 bases). V lost 6 bases, J lost 6 bases, and 14 bases lay in between. The CDR3 contains 13 residues. The CDR3 nucleotides are TGTGCCAGCAGCCCCCCGAGGGACGCTGAAGCTTTCTTT. Its protein product is CASSPPRDAEAFF.

This clonotype has just one count. This chain connects TRBV6-5 to TRBJ2-7; maybe TRBD2 (6 bases). The germline V gene encodes CDR1 MNHEY and CDR2 SVGAGI. This CDR3 region has 15 residues. Trimming pared 2 bases from V and 3 bases from J, leaving 14 bases between. CDR3 in DNA: TGTGCCAGCAGTTACAGGGAGGCCATCGACTACGAGCAGTACTTC. This encodes CASSYREAIDYEQYF.

The J gene is TRBJ1-1, the V gene TRBV7-8, with no clear D. The germline V gene encodes CDR1 SGHVS and CDR2 FQNEAQ. The CDR3 sequence is 11 residues long. Trimming removed 1 base at V and 11 bases at J, with 8 bases between. CDR3 sequence: CASSLGLWAFF. The CDR3 DNA sequence: TGTGCCAGCAGCTTAGGCCTGTGGGCTTTCTTT. Together with reference TRBV7-8 and TRBJ1-1, the CDR3 gives the full variable domain: GAGVSQSPRYKVAKRGQDVALRCDPISGHVSLFWYQQALGQGPEFLTYFQNEAQLDKSGLPSDRFFAERPEGSVSTLKIQRTQQEDSAVYLCASSLGLWAFFGQGTRLTVV.

This clonotype was seen a few times. This sequence joins TRBV12-5 and TRBJ2-3; D unclear. With 1 base removed from V and 5 bases from J, the gap between germline ends came to 10 bases. The CDR3 is 14 amino acids. Looked up from germline, CDR1 is LGHNT and CDR2 is FRNRAP. This chain's CDR3 is CASGLETGEDTQYF. CDR3 nucleotide sequence: TGTGCTAGTGGTTTGGAAACCGGCGAAGATACGCAGTATTTT.

This rearrangement joins TRBV6-6 to TRBJ1-2, with D unresolved. Between the trimmed V and J ends, which lost 5 bases and 1 base, there was a span of 14 bases. Germline V gives CDR1 MNHNY, CDR2 SVGAGI (reference sequence). The CDR3 is 15 amino acids. In DNA, the CDR3 is TGTGCCAGCAGTCTCAAATCCGACATTAACTATGGCTACACCTTC. As protein: CASSLKSDINYGYTF.

The chain couples TRBV20-1 to TRBJ2-7; 8 bases align to TRBD2. This CDR3 spans 15 amino acids. Germline V lookup: CDR1 DFQATT, CDR2 SNEGSKA (reference sequence). Unmatched junction bases numbered 12, after V lost 6 bases and J lost 2 bases. CDR3 sequence: CSAHIPTSGAYEQYF. CDR3 nucleotides: TGCAGTGCCCACATCCCTACTAGCGGAGCCTACGAGCAGTACTTC.

This clonotype was detected a few times. The chain combines TRBV5-1 with TRBJ2-1; 11 nucleotides line up with TRBD2. The germline CDR1 and CDR2 sequences are SGHRS and YFSETQ. The CDR3 totals 14 residues. Trimming at V came to 7 bases and at J to 4 bases, leaving 4 bases not matched to a gene. The CDR3 coding sequence is TGCGCCAGCCAGACTAGCGGGGCGTACAATGAGCAGTTCTTC. Translation: CASQTSGAYNEQFF.

The gene calls are TRBV9 and TRBJ1-6, with 8 positions matching TRBD1. Germline CDR1 reads SGDLS; CDR2 reads YYNGEE. V shed 3 bases and J 6 bases; nucleotides not matched to a gene: 2. This CDR3 has 14 residues. CDR3 bases: TGTGCCAGCAGCGCCCAGGGGGCTAATTCACCCCTCCACTTT. Protein product: CASSAQGANSPLHF.